Sequencing of this T cell receptor beta chain was carried out in a study of PD-1 blockade in classical Hodgkin lymphoma. Sequencing was performed with immunoSEQ multiplex PCR; in TCRdb, only in-frame clones are kept and a portion is missing. The table records fewer than 40,000 clones, 80% to 90% of them present only once. Study-wide results and caveats: Although disease activity or prior therapy may be involved, causes of the repertoire differences remain undefined. Newly diagnosed patients were reported to exhibit reduced baseline TCR diversity relative to healthy donors.

Notes on this clone: Its antigen is unknown.

Time point meaning: newly diagnosed, previously untreated cHL patient sample. Magnetic negative selection was used to purify CD4+ T cells from thawed PBMCs. The comparison group had newly diagnosed, previously untreated classical Hodgkin lymphoma. CDR1 and CDR2 from the germline V gene are SGHRS and YFSETQ. The V gene lost 2 bases and the J gene lost 5 bases, with 5 bases spanning the gap. The CDR3 contains 12 residues. Input material: CD4+ T cells from blood. This sequence joins TRBV5-1 and TRBJ2-1; D is unresolved. The receptor was derived from a human donor with classical Hodgkin lymphoma. CDR3 loop: CASSFRDNEQFF. In nucleotides, the CDR3 is TGCGCCAGCAGCTTCCGAGACAATGAGCAGTTCTTC.